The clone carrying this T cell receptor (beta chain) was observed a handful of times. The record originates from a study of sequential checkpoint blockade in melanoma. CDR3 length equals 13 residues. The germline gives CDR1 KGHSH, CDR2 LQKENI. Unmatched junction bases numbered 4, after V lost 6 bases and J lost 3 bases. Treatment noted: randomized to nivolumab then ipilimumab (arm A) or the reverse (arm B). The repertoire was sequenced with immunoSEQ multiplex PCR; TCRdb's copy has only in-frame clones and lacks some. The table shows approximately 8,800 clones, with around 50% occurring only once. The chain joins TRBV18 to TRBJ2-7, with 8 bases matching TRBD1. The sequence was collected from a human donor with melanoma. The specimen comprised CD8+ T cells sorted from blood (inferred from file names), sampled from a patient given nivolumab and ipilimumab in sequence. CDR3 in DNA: TGTGCCAGCTCCACAGGACAGGGCTACGAGCAGTACTTC. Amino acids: CASSTGQGYEQYF.